The source of this T cell receptor beta chain is a study of T cell responses to AZD1222 COVID-19 vaccine. Here immunoSEQ multiplex PCR was the method, and the copy in TCRdb shows in-frame clones only, minus some. The table shows about 130,000 clones, with just over 90% occurring only once. Study-wide findings and caveats: Clonal diversity may have been underestimated, and the donors were mostly white British, with more females than males. Samples come after the peak T cell response, not at day 14.

Of note for this clone: Its cognate antigen is unknown.

The V and J ends lost 5 bases and 6 bases respectively, with 17 bases between them. The CDR3 covers 15 residues. From germline, CDR1 is KGHSH and CDR2 LQKENI. The chain employs TRBV18 and TRBJ2-1; D gene uncertain. The sample here was peripheral blood, taken 28 days after the second AZD1222 dose. The clonotype comes from an adult who received the AZD1222 COVID-19 vaccine. CDR3 nucleotides: TGTGCCAGCTCATTAGGCGGTCTTCTAGGCAATGAGCAGTTCTTC. Translated: CASSLGGLLGNEQFF.